The 23 T cell receptor beta chains presented below share a single source sample, sequenced in a study of breast tumors, draining lymph nodes, adjacent tissues. Breast cancer patients provided tissue from their axillary draining lymph nodes. TCRdb ran MiXCR on the multiplex PCR reads and lists one entry per CDR3 protein. The table lists tens of thousands of distinct CDR3 sequences, roughly 29% of them singletons. The source material was axillary lymph node tissue. The receptor source for this set is a female donor with breast cancer. Some clones in this sample may be carry-over from other donors' samples.

This clonotype was counted at least ten times. This chain joins TRBV6-4 and TRBJ2-2; no clear D. V was trimmed by 0 bases and J by 3 bases, leaving 2 bases between them. Germline values: CDR1 MRHNA, CDR2 SNTAGT. CDR3 length: 13 residues. The CDR3 DNA sequence: TGTGCCAGCAGTGACTCGGACACCGGGGAGCTGTTTTTT. The encoded protein is CASSDSDTGELFF.

The chain uses TRBV4-3 and TRBJ2-2; weak D call: TRBD2 (5 bases). The V gene's germline CDR1 is LGHNA and CDR2 YSLEER. The CDR3 is 18 residues long. V lost 1 base to trimming and J lost 5 bases, with 20 bases between them. CDR3 residues: CASSQVSGSAAKTGELFF. The CDR3 DNA sequence: TGCGCCAGCAGCCAAGTGAGCGGTTCAGCGGCTAAAACCGGGGAGCTGTTTTTT.

The sample holds many counts of this clonotype. The V call is TRBV9, the J call TRBJ2-3; tentative D call: TRBD1 (6 bases). The CDR3 has 14 amino acids. The V and J ends lost 2 bases and 0 bases respectively, with 7 bases between them. From germline, CDR1 is SGDLS and CDR2 YYNGEE. The DNA for the CDR3 is TGTGCCAGCAGCGTGGGGGCAAGCACAGATACGCAGTATTTT. It codes for CASSVGASTDTQYF. The full variable domain, rest sourced from reference TRBV9 and TRBJ2-3, is DSGVTQTPKHLITATGQRVTLRCSPRSGDLSVYWYQQSLDQGLQFLIQYYNGEERAKGNILERFSAQQFPDLHSELNLSSLELGDSALYFCASSVGASTDTQYFGPGTRLTVL.

In its sample, this clonotype was seen many times. The chain is built from TRBV6-5 and TRBJ1-2; D not resolved. V gave up 6 bases and J gave up 0 bases, with 17 bases separating them. CDR3 length: 16 amino acids. Germline assignment: CDR1 MNHEY and CDR2 SVGAGI. Here the CDR3 reads CASRPTDSTPNYGYTF. CDR3 in DNA: TGTGCCAGCAGACCTACGGACTCAACCCCTAACTATGGCTACACCTTC.

This clonotype came up many times. The chain carries TRBV7-3 and TRBJ2-1, with TRBD2 matching 7 bases. The CDR3 length is 14 residues. Per the germline V gene, CDR1 is SGHTA and CDR2 is FQGTGA. Unmatched junction bases numbered 5, after V lost 2 bases and J lost 7 bases. CDR3 nucleotide sequence: TGTGCCAGCAGCTTAGCGGGAGCAATTAATGAGCAGTTCTTC. Protein product: CASSLAGAINEQFF.

This clonotype was counted ten times or more. This chain joins TRBV6-2 or TRBV6-3 and TRBJ2-7, with TRBD1 as a possible D gene (6 bases). There are 14 residues in the CDR3. Germline V gene sequence: CDR1 MNHEY, CDR2 SVGEGT. V was cut by 6 bases and J by 1 base, with 13 bases left in between. The CDR3 DNA sequence: TGTGCCAGCAGGAAAGCTGGACAGTCCTACGAGCAGTACTTC. It codes for CASRKAGQSYEQYF.

This clonotype appeared many times. The J gene is TRBJ1-5, the V gene TRBV3-1; D unclear. Germline CDR1 LGHDT, CDR2 YNNKEL (reference sequence). The CDR3 has 14 amino acids. V lost 1 base and J 1 base, leaving 5 bases between the germline ends. CDR3 in DNA: TGTGCCAGCAGCCAAGGACGGAGCAATCAGCCCCAGCATTTT. It codes for CASSQGRSNQPQHF.

This clonotype was detected only once. V usage is TRBV7-2 and J usage is TRBJ1-1; D is uncertain. Germline V gene sequence: CDR1 SGHTA, CDR2 FQGNSA. The CDR3 runs 15 residues. V was pared by 5 bases and J by 8 bases, with 21 bases between. In DNA, the CDR3 is TGTGCCAGCAGCCCTGATTTCGCGTGGTCGGCAGAAGCTTTCTTT. Translating it yields CASSPDFAWSAEAFF. The full variable domain, completed using reference TRBV7-2 and TRBJ1-1, is GAGVSQSPSNKVTEKGKDVELRCDPISGHTALYWYRQSLGQGLEFLIYFQGNSAPDKSGLPSDRFSAERTGGSVSTLTIQRTQQEDSAVYLCASSPDFAWSAEAFFGQGTRLTVV.

This clonotype was detected only a few times. The chain recombines TRBV19 with TRBJ1-1, with no clear D. CDR3 length: 14 residues. Trimming took 1 base from V and 1 from J, leaving 7 bases between them. Looked up from germline, CDR1 is LNHDA and CDR2 is SQIVND (reference sequence). CDR3 amino acids: CASSIGPQNTEAFF. CDR3 DNA: TGTGCCAGTAGTATAGGCCCTCAGAACACTGAAGCTTTCTTT.

This clonotype was observed a few times. J is TRBJ1-1 and V is TRBV4-1, with D unclear. The length of the CDR3 is 14 residues. Germline V gives CDR1 MGHRA, CDR2 YSYEKL. Trimming pared 0 bases from V and 1 base from J, leaving 6 bases between. In DNA, the CDR3 is TGCGCCAGCAGCCAAGACTTGAGGAACACTGAAGCTTTCTTT. Its translation is CASSQDLRNTEAFF.

Many counts were recorded for this clonotype. This chain joins TRBV28 and TRBJ2-3; TRBD1 or TRBD2 may be the D gene (5 bases each). Germline values: CDR1 MDHEN, CDR2 SYDVKM. Between the trimmed V and J ends, which lost 1 base and 6 bases, there was a span of 8 bases. The CDR3 has 13 residues. In DNA, the CDR3 is TGTGCCAGCAGTTTATCACGGGGCGATACGCAGTATTTT. It specifies CASSLSRGDTQYF.

This clonotype was counted ten times or more. The V and J genes are TRBV20-1 and TRBJ1-1; D unresolved. The V end lost 6 bases, the J end lost 6 bases, and 8 bases lay between the germline ends. Germline values: CDR1 DFQATT, CDR2 SNEGSKA (reference sequence). This CDR3 spans 10 amino acids. The CDR3 sequence: CSARRAEAFF. In DNA, the CDR3 is TGCAGTGCCCGACGTGCTGAAGCTTTCTTT.

This clonotype came up many times. CDR3 sequence reads: CASSLSGRSNQPQHF. For the CDR3, the DNA is TGCGCCAGCAGCTTGTCGGGGAGAAGCAATCAGCCCCAGCATTTT. The gene calls are TRBV5-1 and TRBJ1-5, with D unresolved. CDR1 is SGHRS and CDR2 is YFSETQ in the germline V gene. The V end lost 1 base, the J end lost 1 base, and 9 bases lay between the germline ends. The CDR3 is 15 residues long.

A word on this clonotype: At one boundary the junction diverges from the germline segment, which might be a read error. In nucleotides, the CDR3 is TGCAGTGCTAGACGGACAGGGGAGTTGACCGGGGAATACACCGGGGAGCTGTTCTTT. This sequence encodes CSARRTGELTGEYTGELFF. V and J are TRBV20-1 and TRBJ2-2; 9 bases are shared with TRBD1. The germline V gene encodes CDR1 DFQATT and CDR2 SNEGSKA (reference sequence). This CDR3 comprises 19 residues.

Many counts were recorded for this clonotype. This chain connects TRBV7-3 to TRBJ2-7, with 7 bases aligning to TRBD2. The CDR3 sequence is 13 residues long. The germline V gene encodes CDR1 SGHTA and CDR2 FQGTGA. Unmatched junction bases numbered 3, after V lost 4 bases and J lost 3 bases. The CDR3 region has the DNA TGTGCCAGCAGCTCCTGGGGGGGCTACGAGCAGTACTTC. Its translation is CASSSWGGYEQYF. Variable domain in full (rest from reference TRBV7-3 and TRBJ2-7): GAGVSQTPSNKVTEKGKYVELRCDPISGHTALYWYRQSLGQGPEFLIYFQGTGAADDSGLPNDRFFAVRPEGSVSTLKIQRTERGDSAVYLCASSSWGGYEQYFGPGTRLTVT.

This clonotype was found many times. A much larger clone is a single base away; this may be a read error. This chain connects TRBV11-2 to TRBJ2-7; no definite D call. Germline V lookup: CDR1 SGHAT, CDR2 FQNNGV. V was cut by 3 bases and J by 4 bases, with 22 bases left in between. The CDR3 consists of 17 residues. The CDR3 region is CASSFRAAAPAKYEQYF. DNA for the CDR3: TGTGCCAGCAGCTTTCGCGCGGCGGCTCCGGCAAAGTACGAGCAGTACTTC.

This clonotype was detected ten times or more. The chain employs TRBV4-2 and TRBJ1-4; D remains unclear. Deletions cut 0 bases from V and 7 bases from J, with 15 bases between. Germline V gene lookup returns CDR1 LGHNA and CDR2 YNFKEQ. The CDR3 loop spans 16 amino acids. The CDR3 sequence is CASSQELRSITEKLFF. CDR3 DNA sequence: TGTGCCAGCAGCCAAGAGCTCCGCAGTATTACTGAAAAACTGTTTTTT.

This sequence joins TRBV2 and TRBJ2-7; maybe TRBD2 (8 bases). Germline CDR1 reads SNHLY; CDR2 reads FYNNEI. Trimming pared 9 bases from V and 1 base from J, leaving 19 bases between. The CDR3 has 15 amino acids. The CDR3 protein is CARGGVAGGSYEQYF. CDR3 coding DNA: TGTGCCAGAGGGGGCGTGGCGGGAGGATCCTACGAGCAGTACTTC.

The rearrangement joins TRBV20-1 to TRBJ2-3; 9 nucleotides align to TRBD2. Germline V lookup: CDR1 DFQATT, CDR2 SNEGSKA (reference sequence). The junction had 11 bases not matched to a gene; V was cut back by 6 bases and J by 1 base. The CDR3 has 16 amino acids. Here the CDR3 DNA reads TGCAGTGCCTTCGAGTTAGCGGGAGTGGGCACAGATACGCAGTATTTT. It specifies CSAFELAGVGTDTQYF.

This clonotype was counted between two and nine times. A much larger clone sits a single nucleotide away, making a read error possible. The rearrangement joins TRBV20-1 to TRBJ2-1, with 10 bases fitting TRBD2. CDR3 size: 14 residues. The germline CDR1 and CDR2 sequences are DFQATT and SNEGSKA (reference sequence). Trimming cost V 5 bases and J 9 bases; bases outside gene matches: 10. The CDR3 reads CSALQTGTSAEQFF. As DNA, the CDR3 is TGCAGTGCTTTACAAACCGGGACTAGCGCTGAGCAGTTCTTC.

This clonotype was seen at least ten times. This sequence joins TRBV2 and TRBJ2-7, with 12 bases that match TRBD2. CDR1 is SNHLY, CDR2 FYNNEI, per germline. This CDR3 spans 15 amino acids. Germline trimming cut 8 bases from V and 2 bases from J; bases unmatched to any gene: 7. The CDR3 nucleotides are TGTGCCAGCGGTACTAGCGGGAGGCCGACCTACGAGCAGTACTTC. Amino acid sequence: CASGTSGRPTYEQYF.

Notes on this clonotype: The junction shows a germline mismatch at one end, possibly a read error. The chain recombines TRBV4-2 with TRBJ1-4; D possibly corresponds to TRBD1 (5 bases). The CDR3 extends over 17 amino acids. Germline V gene sequence: CDR1 LGHNA, CDR2 YNFKEQ. Here the CDR3 reads CAGSQEDTFRTNEKLFF. CDR3 in DNA: TGTGCCGGCAGCCAAGAGGACACCTTCCGAACTAATGAAAAGCTGTTTTTT.

This clonotype was seen at least ten times. The V gene is TRBV10-1, the J gene TRBJ2-2; D remains unclear. The ends were cut back, 2 bases at V and 2 bases at J, with 6 bases in the middle. CDR3 length: 14 residues. Germline CDR1 WNHNN, CDR2 SYGVQD (reference sequence). The CDR3 DNA reads TGCGCCAGCAGTGAGGGATTTAACACCGGGGAGCTGTTTTTT. Residues: CASSEGFNTGELFF.